This T cell receptor (beta chain) is from a study of shared clonotypes between healthy human individuals. Across the study: Three plates each covered CD4 naive and memory; CD8 naive two, CD8 memory one.

Generated by immunoSEQ multiplex PCR, the TCRdb table keeps only in-frame clones and is missing some. The table lists 1,500,000 or so clones, around 95% of them singletons. General observations from the study: In contrast to clonotypes shared by all four donors, non-shared clonotypes had lower generation probabilities. Sequencing depth was expected to influence donor clonotype sharing.

Remarks on this clone: What it binds is unknown.

Among the donors, all were Caucasian adults who lived in Nashville, Tennessee. Sample: naive CD4+ T cells sorted from blood. Subset: CD45RA+ positively selected. The sequence was collected from a man aged 30-40 years in good health.

In DNA, the CDR3 is TGTGCCAGTAGTTCGGGCGGGGAGCTGTTTTTT. It yields the protein CASSSGGELFF. The gene calls are TRBV19 and TRBJ2-2, with D unresolved. V shed 5 bases and J shed 7 bases, with 5 bases lying between them. Per the germline V gene, CDR1 is LNHDA and CDR2 is SQIVND (reference sequence). The CDR3 totals 11 residues.